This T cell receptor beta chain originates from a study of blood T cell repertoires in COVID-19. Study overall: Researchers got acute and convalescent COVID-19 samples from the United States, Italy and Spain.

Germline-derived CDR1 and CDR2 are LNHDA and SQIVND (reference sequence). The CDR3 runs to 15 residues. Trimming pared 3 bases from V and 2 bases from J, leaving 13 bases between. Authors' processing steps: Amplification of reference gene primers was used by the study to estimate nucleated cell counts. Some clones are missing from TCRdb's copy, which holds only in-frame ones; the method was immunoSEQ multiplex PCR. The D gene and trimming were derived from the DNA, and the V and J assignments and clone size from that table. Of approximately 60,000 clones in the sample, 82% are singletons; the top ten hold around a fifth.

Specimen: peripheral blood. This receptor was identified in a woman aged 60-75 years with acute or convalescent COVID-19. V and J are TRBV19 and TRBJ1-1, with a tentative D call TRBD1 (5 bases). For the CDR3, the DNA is TGTGCCAGTAGTATTAACCGGGACTCAAACACTGAAGCTTTCTTT. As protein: CASSINRDSNTEAFF. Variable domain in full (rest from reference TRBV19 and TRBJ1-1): DGGITQSPKYLFRKEGQNVTLSCEQNLNHDAMYWYRQDPGQGLRLIYYSQIVNDFQKGDIAEGYSVSREKKESFPLTVTSAQKNPTAFYLCASSINRDSNTEAFFGQGTRLTVV.